This T cell receptor beta chain was recovered during a study of cytomegalovirus exposure and HLA in healthy donors. Whole-study context: Assignment to the Caucasian-associated ancestry cluster applied to around 80% of the approximately 400 genotyped donors.

Turning to this clone: The antigen is undetermined.

Study findings and constraints: Earlier results showed most TCR beta V segments being productive about 90% or about 30% of the time.

The CDR3 has 15 residues. V lost 1 base and J 0 bases, leaving 9 bases between the germline ends. The germline gives CDR1 LGHNA, CDR2 YSLEER. Vbeta (60) and Jbeta (13) primers were used in the PCR. TCRdb keeps only in-frame clones here, not all; method: immunoSEQ multiplex PCR. The sample includes approximately 190,000 clones, around 75% seen only once; the top ten take about 6%. Sequencing used PBMCs. The gene calls are TRBV4-3 and TRBJ1-2; D not certain. The origin of this receptor is a man aged 35 to 55 in good health and CMV-seropositive. The CDR3 here is CASSQGHGTNYGYTF. Here the CDR3 DNA reads TGCGCCAGCAGCCAAGGACACGGAACTAACTATGGCTACACCTTC.